The clone carrying this TCR beta chain occurred a few times. What it binds is not known. The data belong to a study of post-analysis software for immune sequencing data. Study conclusions and caveats: In patients, TRBV5-6, TRBV5-1 and TRBV20-1 belonged to four or five TRBV segments found more frequently than in controls. Controls' normalized Chao1 diversity significantly exceeded that of multiple sclerosis patients.

The CDR3 length is 12 residues. In germline, CDR1 is LGHDT, CDR2 YNNKEL (reference sequence). Trimming cost V 4 bases and J 9 bases, with 12 bases left between them. Unique molecular identifiers were carried by the TCR beta cDNA libraries. MiXCR, applied by TCRdb to the PCR reads, yields one record per CDR3 protein. The sample includes roughly 540,000 distinct CDR3 sequences, approximately 34% of them seen just once. This sequence originates from a girl under 18 with multiple sclerosis. The sequencing sample was made of blood. J is TRBJ2-5 and V is TRBV3-1; tentatively, D is TRBD2 (5 bases). CDR3: CASSPTMEAQYF. CDR3 coding DNA: TGTGCCAGCAGCCCGACGATGGAGGCCCAGTACTTC.